This T cell receptor (beta chain) was profiled in a study of blood T cell repertoires in COVID-19. Germline V CDR1 and CDR2: GTSNPN, SVGIG (reference sequence). The length of the CDR3 is 14 residues. The V gene end was trimmed by 3 bases and the J gene end by 6 bases; junction bases not matched to a gene: 7. In the study's own analysis: Reference gene primer amplification gave estimated nucleated cell counts. The assay was immunoSEQ multiplex PCR, and TCRdb's table has in-frame clones only and misses some. The DNA gave D and trimming, while V, J and clone size come from that table. This sample has around 260,000 clones, with around 82% found just once. This clone was observed a few times.

The chain has TRBV30 and TRBJ2-2; 7 bases match TRBD1. This receptor was obtained from a woman aged 50 to 60 who had recovered from COVID-19. Sequencing was carried out using peripheral blood. For the CDR3, the DNA is TGTGCCTGGAGGGACAGGCGGCTCGCCGGGGAGCTGTTTTTT. This encodes CAWRDRRLAGELFF.